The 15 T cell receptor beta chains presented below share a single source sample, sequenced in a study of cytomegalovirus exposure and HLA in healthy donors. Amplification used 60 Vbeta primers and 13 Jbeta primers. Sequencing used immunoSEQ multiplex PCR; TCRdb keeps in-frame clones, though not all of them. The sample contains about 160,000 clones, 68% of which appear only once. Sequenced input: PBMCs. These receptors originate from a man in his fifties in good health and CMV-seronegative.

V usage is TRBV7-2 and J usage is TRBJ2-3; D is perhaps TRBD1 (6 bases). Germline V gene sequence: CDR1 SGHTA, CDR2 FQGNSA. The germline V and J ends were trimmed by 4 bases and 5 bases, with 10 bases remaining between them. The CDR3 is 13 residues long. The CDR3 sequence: CASSSDRRDTQYF. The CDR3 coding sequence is TGTGCCAGCAGCTCTGACAGGAGAGATACGCAGTATTTT.

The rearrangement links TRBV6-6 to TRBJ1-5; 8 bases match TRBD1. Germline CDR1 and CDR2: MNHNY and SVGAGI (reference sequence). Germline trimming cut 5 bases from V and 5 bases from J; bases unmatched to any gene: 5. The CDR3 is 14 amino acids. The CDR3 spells CASSGQGTYQPQHF. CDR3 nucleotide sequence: TGTGCCAGCAGTGGACAGGGAACGTATCAGCCCCAGCATTTT.

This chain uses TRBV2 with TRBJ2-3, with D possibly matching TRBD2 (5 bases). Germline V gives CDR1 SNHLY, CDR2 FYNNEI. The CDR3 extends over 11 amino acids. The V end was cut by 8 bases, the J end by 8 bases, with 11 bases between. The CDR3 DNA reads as TGTGCCAGCGGAGGATTGGGTACGCAGTATTTT. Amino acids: CASGGLGTQYF.

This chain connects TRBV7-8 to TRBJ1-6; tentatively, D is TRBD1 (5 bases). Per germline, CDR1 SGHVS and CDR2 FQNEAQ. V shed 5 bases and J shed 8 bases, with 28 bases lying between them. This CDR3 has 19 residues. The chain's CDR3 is CASSPTPGQNSLGDSPLHF. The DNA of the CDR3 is TGTGCCAGCAGCCCTACCCCGGGCCAAAACTCCCTAGGGGATTCACCCCTCCACTTT.

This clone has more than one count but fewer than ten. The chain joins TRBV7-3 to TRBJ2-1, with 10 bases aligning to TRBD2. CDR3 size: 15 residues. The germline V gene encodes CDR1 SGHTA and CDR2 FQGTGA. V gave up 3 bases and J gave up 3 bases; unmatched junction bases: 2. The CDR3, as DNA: TGTGCCAGCAGCTTCCTAGCGGGGGACTACAATGAGCAGTTCTTC. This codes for CASSFLAGDYNEQFF. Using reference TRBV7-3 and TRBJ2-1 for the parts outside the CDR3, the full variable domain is GAGVSQTPSNKVTEKGKYVELRCDPISGHTALYWYRQSLGQGPEFLIYFQGTGAADDSGLPNDRFFAVRPEGSVSTLKIQRTERGDSAVYLCASSFLAGDYNEQFFGPGTRLTVL.

As DNA, the CDR3 is TGTGCCAGCTCAGATGTACCCAGGATGATCCCCCAGCATTTT. Protein product: CASSDVPRMIPQHF. The gene calls are TRBV18 and TRBJ1-5, with no clear D. The germline V and J ends were trimmed by 5 bases and 10 bases, with 18 bases remaining between them. The CDR3 extends over 14 amino acids. CDR1 is KGHSH and CDR2 is LQKENI in the germline V gene.

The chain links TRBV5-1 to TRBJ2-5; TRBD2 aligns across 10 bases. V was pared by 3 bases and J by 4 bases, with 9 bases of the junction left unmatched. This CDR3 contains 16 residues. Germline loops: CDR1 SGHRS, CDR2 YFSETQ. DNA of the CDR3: TGCGCCAGCAGCTCGAGAAGGGCTAGCGGGGGAGAGACCCAGTACTTC. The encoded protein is CASSSRRASGGETQYF. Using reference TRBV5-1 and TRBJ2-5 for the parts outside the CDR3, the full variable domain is KAGVTQTPRYLIKTRGQQVTLSCSPISGHRSVSWYQQTPGQGLQFLFEYFSETQRNKGNFPGRFSGRQFSNSRSEMNVSTLELGDSALYLCASSSRRASGGETQYFGPGTRLLVL.

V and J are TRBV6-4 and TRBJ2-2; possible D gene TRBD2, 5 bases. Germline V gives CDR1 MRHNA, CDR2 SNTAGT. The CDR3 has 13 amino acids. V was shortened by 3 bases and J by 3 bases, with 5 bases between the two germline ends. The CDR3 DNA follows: TGTGCCAGCAGTGAGCGGGACACCGGGGAGCTGTTTTTT. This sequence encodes CASSERDTGELFF.

This CDR3 is CASSLRTGGSEGYTF. DNA for the CDR3: TGCGCCAGCAGCTTGAGGACAGGGGGCAGCGAAGGCTACACCTTC. The chain carries TRBV5-1 and TRBJ1-2; 11 nucleotides match TRBD1. J gave up 8 bases and V 1 base, and 7 bases lay outside the gene matches. Germline V gene lookup returns CDR1 SGHRS and CDR2 YFSETQ. This CDR3 is built from 15 residues.

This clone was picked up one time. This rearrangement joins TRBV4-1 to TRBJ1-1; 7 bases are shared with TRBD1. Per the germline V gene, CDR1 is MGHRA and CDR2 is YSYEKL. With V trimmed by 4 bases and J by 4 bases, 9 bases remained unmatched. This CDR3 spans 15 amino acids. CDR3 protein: CASSPTGNSATEAFF. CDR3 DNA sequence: TGCGCCAGCAGCCCGACAGGGAATTCCGCCACTGAAGCTTTCTTT.

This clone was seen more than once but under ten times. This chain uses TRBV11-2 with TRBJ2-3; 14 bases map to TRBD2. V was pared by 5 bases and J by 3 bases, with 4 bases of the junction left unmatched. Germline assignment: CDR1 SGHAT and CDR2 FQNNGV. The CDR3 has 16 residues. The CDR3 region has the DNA TGTGCCAGCAGCCGACTAGCGGGGGGGAATACAGATACGCAGTATTTT. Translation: CASSRLAGGNTDTQYF.

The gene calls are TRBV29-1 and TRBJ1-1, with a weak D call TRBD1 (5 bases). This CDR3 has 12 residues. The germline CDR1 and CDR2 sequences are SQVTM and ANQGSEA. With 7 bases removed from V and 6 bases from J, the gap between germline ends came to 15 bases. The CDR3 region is CSAVQGRSEAFF. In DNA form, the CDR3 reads TGCAGCGCCGTCCAGGGTCGATCTGAAGCTTTCTTT.

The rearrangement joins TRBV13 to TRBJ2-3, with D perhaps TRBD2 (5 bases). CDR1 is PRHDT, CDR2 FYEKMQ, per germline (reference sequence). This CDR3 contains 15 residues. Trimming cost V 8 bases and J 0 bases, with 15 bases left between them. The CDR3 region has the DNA TGTGCCAGCGGAATTTTGAGGGATAGCACAGATACGCAGTATTTT. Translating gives CASGILRDSTDTQYF. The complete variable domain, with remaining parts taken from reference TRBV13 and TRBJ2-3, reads AAGVIQSPRHLIKEKRETATLKCYPIPRHDTVYWYQQGPGQDPQFLISFYEKMQSDKGSIPDRFSAQQFSDYHSELNMSSLELGDSALYFCASGILRDSTDTQYFGPGTRLTVL.

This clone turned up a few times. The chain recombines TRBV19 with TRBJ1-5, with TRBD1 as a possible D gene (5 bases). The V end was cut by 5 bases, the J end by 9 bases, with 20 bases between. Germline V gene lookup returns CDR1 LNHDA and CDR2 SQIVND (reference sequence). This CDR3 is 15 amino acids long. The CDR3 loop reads CASSSLDGRGGPQHF. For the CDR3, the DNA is TGTGCCAGTAGTTCCTTAGACGGGAGGGGCGGGCCCCAGCATTTT.

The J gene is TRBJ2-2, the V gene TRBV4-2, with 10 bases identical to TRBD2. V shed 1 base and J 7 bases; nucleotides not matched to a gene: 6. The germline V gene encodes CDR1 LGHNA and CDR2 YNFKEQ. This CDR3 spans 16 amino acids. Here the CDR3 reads CASSQVKRGGGGELFF. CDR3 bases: TGTGCCAGCAGCCAAGTGAAGCGGGGGGGAGGCGGGGAGCTGTTTTTT.